The present T cell receptor (beta chain) was sequenced within a study of Graves' ophthalmopathy and Graves' hyperthyroidism. Study-level information: Researchers obtained peripheral blood at initial diagnosis, before any treatment had begun.

To note about this clonotype: Its antigen is not known. At one boundary the junction diverges from the germline segment, which might be a read error.

This CDR3 spans 12 amino acids. The germline gives CDR1 SNHLY, CDR2 FYNNEI. What supplied the PBMCs was roughly 10 ml of fresh peripheral blood. As the template, RNA transcripts were used to amplify TCR beta CDR3 regions. Second-round multiplex PCR came after a first-round RT-PCR that employed HTBI primers. One entry per CDR3 protein results from TCRdb running MiXCR on the multiplex PCR reads. The repertoire includes tens of thousands of distinct CDR3 sequences, around 45% of them detected once, and approximately 23% sits in the top ten. Study outcomes and limitations: Most clonotypes expanded in thyroid above 0.001 frequency were present in blood too.

Input material: peripheral blood. The receptor was isolated from an adult man with Graves' ophthalmopathy. This chain links TRBV2 with TRBJ1-2; perhaps TRBD1 as D (5 bases). CDR3 DNA: TGTGCCAGCACCCAGGGAGGATATGGCTGCACCTTC. Translation: CASTQGGYGCTF.